These 29 T cell receptor beta chains share one sample of origin, sequenced in a study of cytomegalovirus exposure and HLA in healthy donors. PCR employed 60 Vbeta and 13 Jbeta primers. Here immunoSEQ multiplex PCR was the method, and the copy in TCRdb shows in-frame clones only, minus some. The sample has about 120,000 clones; under 90% are singletons. Sequenced input: PBMCs. The receptor source for this set is a woman aged 18-29 years in good health and CMV-seronegative.

This clone was found once. The J gene is TRBJ1-2, the V gene TRBV7-6, with D tentatively TRBD1 (6 bases). V dropped 3 bases and J dropped 8 bases, with 22 bases sitting between them. Per the germline V gene, CDR1 is SGHVS and CDR2 is FNYEAQ. The CDR3 covers 16 residues. The CDR3 spells CASSLGGGGPLRGYTF. The CDR3 DNA sequence: TGTGCCAGCAGCTTGGGAGGGGGTGGGCCTTTGCGGGGCTACACCTTC.

The rearrangement joins TRBV27 to TRBJ2-3; D call uncertain. The CDR3 spans 14 residues. CDR1 and CDR2 (germline): MNHEY, SMNVEV (reference sequence). The ends were cut back, 5 bases at V and 0 bases at J, with 9 bases in the middle. The CDR3 is CASSPAVSTDTQYF. Here the CDR3 DNA reads TGTGCCAGCAGTCCTGCAGTAAGCACAGATACGCAGTATTTT.

The chain carries TRBV7-9 and TRBJ1-1; 7 bases fit TRBD1. The CDR3 runs 14 residues. With V trimmed by 2 bases and J by 1 base, 1 base remained unmatched. CDR1 is SEHNR, CDR2 FQNEAQ, per germline (reference sequence). The CDR3 DNA follows: TGTGCCAGCAGCTTAAAGGGGGCGAACACTGAAGCTTTCTTT. Its protein is CASSLKGANTEAFF.

J is TRBJ2-4 and V is TRBV7-9; 9 bases match TRBD2. CDR3 length equals 17 residues. V gave up 2 bases and J gave up 8 bases; unmatched junction bases: 13. Germline lookup yields CDR1 SEHNR and CDR2 FQNEAQ (reference sequence). CDR3 residues: CASSLIGGGASSHIQYF. The CDR3 bases are TGTGCCAGCAGCTTAATTGGCGGGGGGGCCTCGAGCCACATTCAGTACTTC.

This chain links TRBV9 with TRBJ2-7; no clear D. Germline-derived CDR1 and CDR2 are SGDLS and YYNGEE. Trimming took 0 bases from V and 3 from J, leaving 13 bases between them. This CDR3 spans 15 amino acids. CDR3 protein: CASSVEYAGDYEQYF. The CDR3 coding sequence is TGTGCCAGCAGCGTAGAATACGCCGGAGACTACGAGCAGTACTTC.

CDR3 in amino acids: CASLPKTSGTNEQFF. Here the CDR3 DNA reads TGTGCCAGCCTTCCGAAGACTAGCGGGACCAATGAGCAGTTCTTC. The V call is TRBV6-1, the J call TRBJ2-1; 11 bases are a match to TRBD2. Germline V gene sequence: CDR1 MNHNS, CDR2 SASEGT. Unmatched junction bases numbered 9, after V lost 8 bases and J lost 6 bases. The CDR3 runs 15 residues.

J is TRBJ2-4 and V is TRBV29-1; D may be TRBD2 (5 bases). Germline V gives CDR1 SQVTM, CDR2 ANQGSEA. The CDR3 is 13 residues long. Between the trimmed V and J ends, which lost 7 bases and 1 base, there was a span of 11 bases. The CDR3 protein is CSGGVGAKNIQYF. The CDR3, as DNA: TGCAGCGGGGGAGTAGGGGCCAAAAACATTCAGTACTTC.

V is TRBV10-1 and J is TRBJ2-7; D is perhaps TRBD2 (5 bases). The CDR3 loop spans 19 amino acids. V lost 11 bases and J lost 6, with 38 bases in between. The germline gives CDR1 WNHNN, CDR2 SYGVQD (reference sequence). This CDR3 is CAPPIRVTSPERGVCEQYF. CDR3 nucleotides: TGCGCCCCCCCGATAAGGGTTACTAGTCCGGAACGGGGTGTATGCGAGCAGTACTTC.

The gene calls are TRBV5-4 and TRBJ2-1; 7 nucleotides match TRBD1. Per germline, CDR1 SGHNT and CDR2 YYREEE (reference sequence). This CDR3 region has 15 residues. Trimming at V came to 2 bases and at J to 0 bases, leaving 2 bases not matched to a gene. The CDR3 loop reads CASSFRDSSYNEQFF. The CDR3 DNA sequence: TGTGCCAGCAGCTTCCGGGACAGCTCCTACAATGAGCAGTTCTTC.

The chain recombines TRBV28 with TRBJ1-5; D gene uncertain. CDR1 and CDR2 (germline): MDHEN, SYDVKM. This CDR3 is built from 15 residues. Trimming pared 4 bases from V and 2 bases from J, leaving 12 bases between. CDR3 DNA sequence: TGTGCCAGCAGTTCCCCTAACGGGGGCAATCAGCCCCAGCATTTT. Its translation: CASSSPNGGNQPQHF.

V usage is TRBV15 and J usage is TRBJ2-3; 9 positions agree with TRBD1. Trimming removed 8 bases from V and 1 base from J; junction bases left unmatched: 1. Germline V gene lookup returns CDR1 LNHNV and CDR2 YYDKDF (reference sequence). The length of the CDR3 is 13 residues. The CDR3 DNA sequence: TGTGCCACCCGGGACAGGGGCACAGATACGCAGTATTTT. Encoded protein: CATRDRGTDTQYF.

This sequence joins TRBV5-6 and TRBJ1-1; TRBD1 matches 7 bases. The CDR3 is 15 amino acids. Germline V lookup: CDR1 SGHDT, CDR2 YYEEEE. V lost 2 bases, J lost 1 base, and 5 bases stayed unmatched. DNA for the CDR3: TGTGCCAGCAGCTTACTGGGACAGCCGAACACTGAAGCTTTCTTT. Translation: CASSLLGQPNTEAFF.

This clone has only a few counts. The V gene is TRBV6-1, the J gene TRBJ1-5, with D possibly matching TRBD1 (5 bases). In germline, CDR1 is MNHNS, CDR2 SASEGT. The germline V and J ends were trimmed by 6 bases and 4 bases, with 10 bases remaining between them. The CDR3 runs to 13 residues. CDR3 residues: CASRIDSNQPQHF. CDR3 DNA sequence: TGTGCCAGCAGAATAGACAGTAATCAGCCCCAGCATTTT.

CDR3 DNA: TGTGCCAGCAGGTCCACAGGCTCCGAAAAACTGTTTTTT. This encodes CASRSTGSEKLFF. The chain is built from TRBV27 and TRBJ1-4, with D possibly being TRBD1 (5 bases). CDR1 and CDR2 (germline): MNHEY, SMNVEV (reference sequence). The CDR3 loop spans 13 amino acids. V lost 6 bases, J lost 8 bases, and 13 bases lay in between. The entire variable domain, with the rest obtained from reference TRBV27 and TRBJ1-4, is as follows: EAQVTQNPRYLITVTGKKLTVTCSQNMNHEYMSWYRQDPGLGLRQIYYSMNVEVTDKGDVPEGYKVSRKEKRNFPLILESPSPNQTSLYFCASRSTGSEKLFFGSGTQLSVL.

The table lists this clone with a few counts. The chain has TRBV28 and TRBJ1-5; TRBD1 agrees at 7 bases. The V and J ends lost 6 bases and 9 bases, in that order; junction bases with no gene match: 8. The CDR3 is made up of 13 amino acids. CDR1 and CDR2 from the germline V gene are MDHEN and SYDVKM. CDR3: CASRPTGLAPQHF. The CDR3 DNA sequence: TGTGCCAGCAGACCGACAGGGCTCGCGCCCCAGCATTTT.

V is TRBV5-1 and J is TRBJ2-1; TRBD2 is a possible D gene (6 bases). The germline V and J ends were trimmed by 0 bases and 5 bases, with 9 bases remaining between them. The CDR3 runs to 14 residues. Germline CDR1 and CDR2: SGHRS and YFSETQ. CDR3 sequence reads: CASSLETRHNEQFF. The CDR3 nucleotides read TGCGCCAGCAGCTTGGAGACTAGACACAATGAGCAGTTCTTC.

The chain links TRBV5-6 to TRBJ2-7; weak D call: TRBD1 (6 bases). This CDR3 comprises 14 residues. The V end lost 2 bases, the J end lost 1 base, and 10 bases lay between the germline ends. The germline V gene has CDR1 SGHDT and CDR2 YYEEEE. The CDR3 coding sequence is TGTGCCAGCAGCTTTCAGGGGAGATCCTACGAGCAGTACTTC. Its translation: CASSFQGRSYEQYF.

The CDR3 DNA reads TGTGCCAGCAGTTTACCAGGGGCTGCTCAGCCCCAGCATTTT. It is translated as CASSLPGAAQPQHF. The chain recombines TRBV27 with TRBJ1-5; possible D gene TRBD1, 6 bases. CDR3 length: 14 residues. Germline CDR1 MNHEY, CDR2 SMNVEV (reference sequence). V was trimmed by 2 bases and J by 6 bases, leaving 11 bases between them.

This chain joins TRBV9 and TRBJ2-7; 7 bases fit TRBD2. The CDR3 spans 15 residues. Unmatched junction bases numbered 5, after V lost 0 bases and J lost 2 bases. Germline V lookup: CDR1 SGDLS, CDR2 YYNGEE. The CDR3 DNA follows: TGTGCCAGCAGCGTAGGGATAGCGGGCACCTACGAGCAGTACTTC. It is translated as CASSVGIAGTYEQYF.

This rearrangement joins TRBV7-8 to TRBJ2-2, with D possibly TRBD1 on 6 matching bases. V was shortened by 6 bases and J by 3 bases, with 11 bases between the two germline ends. This CDR3 spans 14 amino acids. The germline V gene encodes CDR1 SGHVS and CDR2 FQNEAQ. In DNA form, the CDR3 reads TGTGCCAGCAGAGAAACAGGGTACACCGGGGAGCTGTTTTTT. It specifies CASRETGYTGELFF. Variable domain in full (rest from reference TRBV7-8 and TRBJ2-2): GAGVSQSPRYKVAKRGQDVALRCDPISGHVSLFWYQQALGQGPEFLTYFQNEAQLDKSGLPSDRFFAERPEGSVSTLKIQRTQQEDSAVYLCASRETGYTGELFFGEGSRLTVL.

A single count supports this clone. The rearrangement links TRBV5-6 to TRBJ1-4, with TRBD1 matching over 7 bases. Trimming at V came to 4 bases and at J to 5 bases, leaving 5 bases not matched to a gene. The CDR3 totals 14 residues. Per germline, CDR1 SGHDT and CDR2 YYEEEE. The CDR3 coding sequence is TGTGCCAGCAGCCTGGGACAGTACAATGAAAAACTGTTTTTT. It codes for CASSLGQYNEKLFF. Full variable domain (outside the CDR3, taken from reference TRBV5-6 and TRBJ1-4): DAGVTQSPTHLIKTRGQQVTLRCSPKSGHDTVSWYQQALGQGPQFIFQYYEEEERQRGNFPDRFSGHQFPNYSSELNVNALLLGDSALYLCASSLGQYNEKLFFGSGTQLSVL.

The V and J genes are TRBV11-2 and TRBJ2-2; TRBD1 agrees at 11 bases. V lost 3 bases, J lost 8 bases, and 5 bases stayed unmatched. The germline gives CDR1 SGHAT, CDR2 FQNNGV. There are 15 residues in the CDR3. The CDR3 region is CASSLRTGGRGELFF. CDR3 DNA: TGTGCCAGCAGCTTGAGGACAGGGGGCAGGGGGGAGCTGTTTTTT.

This clone turned up a few times. J is TRBJ2-6 and V is TRBV18, with D hard to call. The CDR3 extends over 17 amino acids. Trimming removed 2 bases from V and 3 bases from J, with 14 bases in between. Germline V gene data show CDR1 as KGHSH and CDR2 as LQKENI. CDR3 region: CASSPKTTRSGANVLTF. CDR3 nucleotide sequence: TGTGCCAGCTCACCAAAAACGACCCGGAGTGGGGCCAACGTCCTGACTTTC.

This chain uses TRBV27 with TRBJ1-1; 12 bases are shared with TRBD1. Trimming removed 5 bases from V and 3 bases from J; junction bases left unmatched: 7. The germline CDR1 and CDR2 sequences are MNHEY and SMNVEV (reference sequence). CDR3 length: 16 residues. CDR3 nucleotides: TGTGCCAGCAGTCCTCGGGACAGGGGGCAGGACACTGAAGCTTTCTTT. It encodes CASSPRDRGQDTEAFF.

V is TRBV19 and J is TRBJ1-5; D not certain. Germline lookup yields CDR1 LNHDA and CDR2 SQIVND (reference sequence). The V and J ends lost 9 bases and 1 base respectively, with 13 bases between them. This CDR3 is 14 amino acids long. CDR3 nucleotide sequence: TGTGCCAGCCGGCCGGGCGGGAGCAATCAGCCCCAGCATTTT. Its protein is CASRPGGSNQPQHF.

The chain employs TRBV28 and TRBJ2-7, with 10 nucleotides matching TRBD2. Per the germline V gene, CDR1 is MDHEN and CDR2 is SYDVKM. J lost 3 bases, V lost 3 bases, and 5 bases had no gene match. CDR3 length: 15 amino acids. The CDR3 reads CASSLVAGGVYEQYF. CDR3 in DNA: TGTGCCAGCAGTTTGGTAGCGGGAGGCGTCTACGAGCAGTACTTC.

The rearrangement links TRBV28 to TRBJ1-2; D may be TRBD1 (6 bases). Germline V gene sequence: CDR1 MDHEN, CDR2 SYDVKM. CDR3 length: 14 residues. V was trimmed by 8 bases and J by 4 bases, leaving 17 bases between them. CDR3 region: CASEDLTGSYGYTF. The DNA for the CDR3 is TGTGCCAGCGAAGACTTAACAGGGAGCTATGGCTACACCTTC.

This chain links TRBV28 with TRBJ2-4; 8 positions match TRBD2. V trimming: 5 bases; J trimming: 8 bases; junction bases outside the gene matches: 5. CDR3 size: 13 residues. Germline V lookup: CDR1 MDHEN, CDR2 SYDVKM. The CDR3 nucleotides read TGTGCCAGCAGTCCCGGGGGGGCGGACATTCAGTACTTC. This encodes CASSPGGADIQYF.

This chain links TRBV30 with TRBJ1-4, with D possibly TRBD1 on 6 matching bases. The CDR3 loop spans 13 amino acids. Germline V gene sequence: CDR1 GTSNPN, CDR2 SVGIG (reference sequence). The germline V and J ends were trimmed by 3 bases and 4 bases, with 9 bases remaining between them. The CDR3, as DNA: TGTGCCTGGAGAGGGGACAATAATGAAAAACTGTTTTTT. Translation: CAWRGDNNEKLFF.